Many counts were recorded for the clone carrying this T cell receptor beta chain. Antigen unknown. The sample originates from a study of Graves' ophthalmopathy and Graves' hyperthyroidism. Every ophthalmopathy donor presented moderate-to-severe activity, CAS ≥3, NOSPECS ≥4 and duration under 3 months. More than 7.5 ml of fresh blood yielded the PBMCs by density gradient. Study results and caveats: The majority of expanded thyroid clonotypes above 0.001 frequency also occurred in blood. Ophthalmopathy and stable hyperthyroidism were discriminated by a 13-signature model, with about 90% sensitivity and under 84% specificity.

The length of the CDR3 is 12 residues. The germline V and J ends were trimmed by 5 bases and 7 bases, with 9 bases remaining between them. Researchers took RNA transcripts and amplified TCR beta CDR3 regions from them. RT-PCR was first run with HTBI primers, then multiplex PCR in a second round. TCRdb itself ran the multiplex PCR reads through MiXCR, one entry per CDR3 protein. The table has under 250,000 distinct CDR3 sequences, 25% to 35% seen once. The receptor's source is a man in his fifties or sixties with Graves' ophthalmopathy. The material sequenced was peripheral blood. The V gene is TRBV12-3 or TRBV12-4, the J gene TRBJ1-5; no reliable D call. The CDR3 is CASSRTDQPQHF. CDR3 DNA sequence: TGTGCCAGCAGTCGGACTGACCAGCCCCAGCATTTT.